This T cell receptor (beta chain) emerged from a study of blood T cell repertoires in COVID-19. The wider study: Donors in the United States, Italy and Spain gave samples during acute or convalescent COVID-19. T cells, B-cell-depleted T cells, or PBMCs provided the cDNA or gDNA that served as material.

Original data processing: Using reference gene primer amplification, nucleated cell counts were estimated. Method: immunoSEQ multiplex PCR; TCRdb's copy keeps in-frame clones and lacks some. The V and J calls and clone size are taken from that table; D and trimming were inferred from the DNA. The sample has 100,000 to 150,000 clones, 88% seen once. V lost 5 bases to trimming and J lost 4 bases, with 17 bases between them. The CDR3 covers 16 residues. CDR1 SGHVS and CDR2 FNYEAQ come from the germline V gene. Sequences were obtained from peripheral blood. The chain is built from TRBV7-6 and TRBJ2-2; D possibly corresponds to TRBD2 (7 bases). This TCR was recovered from a human donor in a cohort sampled during active COVID-19. Here the CDR3 DNA reads TGTGCCAGCAGCCCACCCCGGGGGGCCCTCACCGGGGAGCTGTTTTTT. Translating it yields CASSPPRGALTGELFF.